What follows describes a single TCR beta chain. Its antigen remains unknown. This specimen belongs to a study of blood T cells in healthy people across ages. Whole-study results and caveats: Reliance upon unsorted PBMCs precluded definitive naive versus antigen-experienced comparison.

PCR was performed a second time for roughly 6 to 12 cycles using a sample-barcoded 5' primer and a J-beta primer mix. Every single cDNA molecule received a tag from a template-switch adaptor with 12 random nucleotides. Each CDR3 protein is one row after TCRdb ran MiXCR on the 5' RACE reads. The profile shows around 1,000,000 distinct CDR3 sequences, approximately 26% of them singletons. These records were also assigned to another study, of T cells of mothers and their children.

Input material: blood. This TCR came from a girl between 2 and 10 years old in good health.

CDR3 in amino acids: CASSHGLAGGPRETQYF. The CDR3 nucleotides are TGTGCCAGCAGCCACGGACTAGCGGGAGGGCCTCGAGAGACCCAGTACTTC. V and J are TRBV5-4 and TRBJ2-5; TRBD2 matches at 15 bases. The germline V gene encodes CDR1 SGHNT and CDR2 YYREEE (reference sequence). J was trimmed by 4 bases and V by 4 bases; bases with no gene match: 8. CDR3 length: 17 residues.